This TCR beta chain was found in a study of blood T cell repertoires in COVID-19. As for the study in general: Both acute and convalescent COVID-19 samples were obtained from the United States, Italy and Spain.

Grouping used clinical history reported by participants in a survey and questionnaire. Repertoires were generated with immunoSEQ multiplex PCR, while TCRdb's copy carries only in-frame clones and drops some. The repertoire holds about 300,000 clones, 85% seen once, with about 2.7% in the top ten. CDR1 MRHNA and CDR2 SNTAGT come from the germline V gene. The CDR3 loop spans 15 amino acids. The junction had 18 bases not matched to a gene; V was cut back by 7 bases and J by 9 bases. This sequence originates from a woman aged 50 to 65 who had recovered from COVID-19. The chain employs TRBV6-4 and TRBJ2-7; the match to TRBD1 covers 7 bases. Material: PBMCs or T cells enriched from blood (not recorded which). CDR3 amino acids: CASTRFRGQTPPQYF. CDR3 DNA sequence: TGTGCCAGCACTCGATTCCGGGGACAGACACCGCCGCAGTACTTC.